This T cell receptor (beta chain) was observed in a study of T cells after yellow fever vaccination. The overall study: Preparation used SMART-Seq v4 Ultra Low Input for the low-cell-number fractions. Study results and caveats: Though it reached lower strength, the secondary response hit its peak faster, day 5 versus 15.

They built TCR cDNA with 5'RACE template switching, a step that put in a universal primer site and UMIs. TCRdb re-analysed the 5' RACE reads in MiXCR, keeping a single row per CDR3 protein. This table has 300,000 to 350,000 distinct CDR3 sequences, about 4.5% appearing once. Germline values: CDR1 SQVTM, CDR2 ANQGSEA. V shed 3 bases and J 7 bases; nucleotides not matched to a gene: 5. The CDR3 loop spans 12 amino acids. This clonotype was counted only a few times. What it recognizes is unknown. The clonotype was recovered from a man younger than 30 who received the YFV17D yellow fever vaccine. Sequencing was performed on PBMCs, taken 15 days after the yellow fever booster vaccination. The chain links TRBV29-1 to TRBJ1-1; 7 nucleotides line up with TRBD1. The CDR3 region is CSVETDRIEAFF. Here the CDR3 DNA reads TGCAGCGTTGAGACGGACAGGATTGAAGCTTTCTTT.